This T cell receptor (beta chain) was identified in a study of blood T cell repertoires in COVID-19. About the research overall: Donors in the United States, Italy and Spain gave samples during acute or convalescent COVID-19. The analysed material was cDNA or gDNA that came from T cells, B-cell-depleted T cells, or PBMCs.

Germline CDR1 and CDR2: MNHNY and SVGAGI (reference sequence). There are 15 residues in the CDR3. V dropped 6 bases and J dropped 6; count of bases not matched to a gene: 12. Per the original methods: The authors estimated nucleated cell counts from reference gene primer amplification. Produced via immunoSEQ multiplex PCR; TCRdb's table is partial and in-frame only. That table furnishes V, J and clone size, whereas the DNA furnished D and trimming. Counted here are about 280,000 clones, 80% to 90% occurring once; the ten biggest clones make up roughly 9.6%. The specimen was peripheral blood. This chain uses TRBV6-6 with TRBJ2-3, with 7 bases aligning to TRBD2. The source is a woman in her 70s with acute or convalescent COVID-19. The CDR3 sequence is CASSSQVRGLDTQYF. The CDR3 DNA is TGTGCCAGCAGCTCACAGGTGCGGGGGTTGGATACGCAGTATTTT.